The rows below give T cell receptor beta chains drawn from one sample of a study of cytomegalovirus exposure and HLA in healthy donors. The repertoire was sequenced with immunoSEQ multiplex PCR; TCRdb's copy has only in-frame clones and lacks some. The profile shows 60,000 to 75,000 clones, roughly 74% of them singletons. The sequencing sample was made of PBMCs. These receptors came from a woman in her fifties or sixties in good health and CMV-seropositive. CDR3s include the opening cysteine and the closing phenylalanine or tryptophan. A D gene is named only where the DNA matches it firmly. The size entry is marked missing in some rows and otherwise reads once, few, many or a size class.

.	TRBJ2-2	.	TRBV10-3	CAISPGHDTGELFF	TGTGCCATCAGCCCGGGACACGACACCGGGGAGCTGTTTTTT
once	TRBJ2-3	TRBD2	TRBV5-1	CASTSGLAGDTQYF	TGCGCCAGCACCTCTGGACTAGCGGGTGATACGCAGTATTTT
.	TRBJ1-4	TRBD1	TRBV4-1	CASSQDRGTANEKLFF	TGCGCCAGCAGCCAAGATAGAGGGACAGCTAATGAAAAACTGTTTTTT
.	TRBJ1-4	.	TRBV7-2	CASSLNYAGFNEKLFF	TGTGCCAGCAGCTTAAATTACGCAGGCTTTAATGAAAAACTGTTTTTT
.	TRBJ2-3	.	TRBV4-2	CASSTQAGGSIHTDTQYF	TGTGCCAGCAGCACCCAGGCTGGGGGGTCAATCCACACAGATACGCAGTATTTT
few	TRBJ1-1	.	TRBV6-1	CASSARQEAFF	TGTGCCAGCAGTGCCCGACAGGAAGCTTTCTTT
.	TRBJ2-5	TRBD2	TRBV29-1	CSVSDPGGETQYF	TGCAGCGTTTCTGACCCCGGGGGGGAGACCCAGTACTTC
.	TRBJ2-1	TRBD1	TRBV23-1	CASRGQGNEQFF	TGCGCCAGCAGGGGACAGGGTAATGAGCAGTTCTTC
few	TRBJ1-2	.	TRBV5-1	CASSSQGSYGYTF	TGCGCCAGCAGCTCACAGGGAAGCTATGGCTACACCTTC
few	TRBJ2-7	TRBD2	TRBV11-2	CASRLLAGTLYEQYF	TGTGCCAGCAGGTTACTAGCGGGTACCCTCTACGAGCAGTACTTC
.	TRBJ1-1	TRBD1	TRBV4-1	CASSFGTGGVNTEAFF	TGCGCCAGCAGCTTCGGGACAGGGGGCGTGAACACTGAAGCTTTCTTT
.	TRBJ2-7	TRBD2	TRBV5-1	CASSLVGRGGYEQYF	TGCGCCAGCAGCTTGGTGGGGAGGGGAGGTTACGAGCAGTACTTC
.	TRBJ1-1	.	TRBV6-1	CASSEGVRRAGSRTEAFF	TGTGCCAGCAGTGAAGGAGTTCGAAGGGCGGGGTCCCGCACTGAAGCTTTCTTT
few	TRBJ1-1	.	TRBV10-3	CAISEGRGTEAFF	TGTGCCATCAGTGAGGGGCGGGGCACTGAAGCTTTCTTT
.	TRBJ2-3	.	TRBV28	CASRAAGLGFGADTQYF	TGTGCCAGCAGGGCCGCAGGGTTGGGTTTCGGTGCAGATACGCAGTATTTT
.	TRBJ2-5	.	TRBV19	CASSMFSGTSQETQYF	TGTGCCAGTAGTATGTTCTCGGGGACTTCCCAAGAGACCCAGTACTTC